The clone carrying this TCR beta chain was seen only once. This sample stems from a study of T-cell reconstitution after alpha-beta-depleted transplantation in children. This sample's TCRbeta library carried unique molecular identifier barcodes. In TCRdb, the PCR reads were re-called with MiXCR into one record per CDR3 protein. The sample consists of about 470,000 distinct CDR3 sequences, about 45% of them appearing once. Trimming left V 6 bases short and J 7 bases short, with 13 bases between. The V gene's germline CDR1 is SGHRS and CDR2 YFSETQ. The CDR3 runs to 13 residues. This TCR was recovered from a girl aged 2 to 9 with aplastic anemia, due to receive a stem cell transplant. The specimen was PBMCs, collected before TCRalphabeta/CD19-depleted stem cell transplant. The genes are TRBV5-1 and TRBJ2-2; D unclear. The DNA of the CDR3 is TGCGCCAGCACCCCACCTGACATCGGGGAGCTGTTTTTT. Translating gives CASTPPDIGELFF.